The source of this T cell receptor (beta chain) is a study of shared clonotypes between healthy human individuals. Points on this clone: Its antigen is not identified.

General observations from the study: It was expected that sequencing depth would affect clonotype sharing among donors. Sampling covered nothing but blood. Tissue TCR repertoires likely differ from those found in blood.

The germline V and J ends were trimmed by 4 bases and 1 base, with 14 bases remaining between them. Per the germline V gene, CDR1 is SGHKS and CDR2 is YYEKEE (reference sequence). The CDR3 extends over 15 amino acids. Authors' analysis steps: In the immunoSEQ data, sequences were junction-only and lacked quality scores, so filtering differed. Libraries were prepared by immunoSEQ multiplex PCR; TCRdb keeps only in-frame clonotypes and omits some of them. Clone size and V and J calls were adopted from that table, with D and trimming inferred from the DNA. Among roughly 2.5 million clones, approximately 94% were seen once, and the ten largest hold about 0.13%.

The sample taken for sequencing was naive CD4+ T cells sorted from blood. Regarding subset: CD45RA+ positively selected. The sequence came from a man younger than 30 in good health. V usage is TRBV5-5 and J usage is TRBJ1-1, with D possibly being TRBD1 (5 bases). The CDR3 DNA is TGTGCCAGCAGCCCCCAGGGTACCCCGAACACTGAAGCTTTCTTT. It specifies CASSPQGTPNTEAFF.